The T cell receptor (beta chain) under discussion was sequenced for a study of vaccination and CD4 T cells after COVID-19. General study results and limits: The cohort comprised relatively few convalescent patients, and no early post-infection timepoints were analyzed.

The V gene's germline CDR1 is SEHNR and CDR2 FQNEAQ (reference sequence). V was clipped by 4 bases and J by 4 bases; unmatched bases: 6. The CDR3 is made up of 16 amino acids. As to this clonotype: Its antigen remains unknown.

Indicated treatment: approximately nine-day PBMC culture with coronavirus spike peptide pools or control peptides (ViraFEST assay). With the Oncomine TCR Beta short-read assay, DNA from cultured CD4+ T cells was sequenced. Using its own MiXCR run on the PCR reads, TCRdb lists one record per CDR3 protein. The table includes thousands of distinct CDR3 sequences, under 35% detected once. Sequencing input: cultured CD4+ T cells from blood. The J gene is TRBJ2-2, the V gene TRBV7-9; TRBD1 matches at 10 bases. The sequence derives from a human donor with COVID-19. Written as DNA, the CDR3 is TGTGCCAGCAGCTCCAGACAGGGGGCGGTCACCGGGGAGCTGTTTTTT. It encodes CASSSRQGAVTGELFF.